The 18 T cell receptor beta chains listed next were all sequenced from one sample in a study of T-cell memory formation after mild COVID-19. MiXCR, applied by TCRdb to the 5' RACE reads, yields one record per CDR3 protein. The data show 210,000 or so distinct CDR3 sequences, around 25% seen once. Sample: PBMCs or a T cell subset sorted from them (not recorded which). Every receptor here comes from an adult woman who had mild COVID-19 (a few samples of this study predate the infection). Cell type and time point are not known.

The chain carries TRBV12-3 or TRBV12-4 and TRBJ2-7; a possible D gene is TRBD1 (5 bases). The CDR3 runs 13 residues. With 6 bases removed from V and 2 bases from J, the gap between germline ends came to 11 bases. The DNA for the CDR3 is TGTGCCAGCAGCCGGACAACCACCTACGAGCAGTACTTC. This codes for CASSRTTTYEQYF.

By sample fraction, this clonotype is medium-sized (0.01 to 0.1%). The chain couples TRBV28 to TRBJ1-1, with D perhaps TRBD1 (6 bases). CDR1 and CDR2 from the germline V gene are MDHEN and SYDVKM. V was pared by 3 bases and J by 6 bases, with 17 bases between. The CDR3 extends over 15 amino acids. The CDR3 nucleotides are TGTGCCAGCAGTTTGAGGCAGGGGATCGTAGCTGAAGCTTTCTTT. Residues: CASSLRQGIVAEAFF.

The chain joins TRBV5-1 to TRBJ2-3, with TRBD2 matching over 10 bases. The CDR3 contains 19 residues. The V segment lost 1 base and the J segment 6 bases; nucleotides outside the gene matches: 17. Germline V lookup: CDR1 SGHRS, CDR2 YFSETQ. In DNA, the CDR3 is TGCGCCAGCAGCTTGATCCCCGTGGCGAGCGGGGGGGCCCAGGATACGCAGTATTTT. Protein product: CASSLIPVASGGAQDTQYF. Together with reference TRBV5-1 and TRBJ2-3, the CDR3 gives the full variable domain: KAGVTQTPRYLIKTRGQQVTLSCSPISGHRSVSWYQQTPGQGLQFLFEYFSETQRNKGNFPGRFSGRQFSNSRSEMNVSTLELGDSALYLCASSLIPVASGGAQDTQYFGPGTRLTVL.

Only a few counts were recorded for this clonotype. V is TRBV6-5 and J is TRBJ1-6; the match to TRBD1 covers 8 bases. Per the germline V gene, CDR1 is MNHEY and CDR2 is SVGAGI. V dropped 7 bases and J dropped 0; count of bases not matched to a gene: 14. The CDR3 extends over 19 amino acids. CDR3 coding DNA: TGTGCCAGCACTCCAATCAGGGGGCGAAGGAGCTCCTATAATTCACCCCTCCACTTT. Protein product: CASTPIRGRRSSYNSPLHF.

The chain carries TRBV20-1 and TRBJ2-3; no firm D call. CDR1 is DFQATT, CDR2 SNEGSKA, per germline (reference sequence). Trimming took 6 bases from V and 0 from J, leaving 10 bases between them. CDR3 length: 13 amino acids. As DNA, the CDR3 is TGCAGTGCCCCCCTCGGTAGCACAGATACGCAGTATTTT. Translating gives CSAPLGSTDTQYF.

J is TRBJ2-2 and V is TRBV11-2, with 7 bases aligning to TRBD1. Trimming at V came to 0 bases and at J to 4 bases, leaving 2 bases not matched to a gene. Germline V CDR1 and CDR2: SGHAT, FQNNGV. The CDR3 is 15 residues long. CDR3 DNA sequence: TGTGCCAGCAGCTTAGAGGGACAGTCCACCGGGGAGCTGTTTTTT. This gives the protein CASSLEGQSTGELFF.

Here the CDR3 reads CASSTIHEQYF. The CDR3 DNA follows: TGTGCCAGCAGTACAATCCACGAGCAGTACTTC. The chain recombines TRBV27 with TRBJ2-7; D ambiguous. The germline V gene has CDR1 MNHEY and CDR2 SMNVEV (reference sequence). The CDR3 extends over 11 amino acids. V lost 5 bases to trimming and J lost 5 bases, with 7 bases between them.

This chain joins TRBV7-2 and TRBJ2-3; possible D gene TRBD2, 5 bases. CDR1 and CDR2 (germline): SGHTA, FQGNSA. V was cut by 1 base and J by 6 bases, with 14 bases left in between. The CDR3 runs 15 residues. Here the CDR3 reads CASSLGPSLADTQYF. Here the CDR3 DNA reads TGTGCCAGCAGCTTAGGACCCTCTCTAGCCGATACGCAGTATTTT.

This sequence joins TRBV11-2 and TRBJ2-7; D is undetermined. The CDR3 contains 13 residues. V lost 3 bases, J lost 9 bases, and 15 bases lay in between. Germline CDR1 is SGHAT and CDR2 is FQNNGV. CDR3 loop: CASSFGKGSAQYF. CDR3 nucleotides: TGTGCCAGCAGCTTTGGGAAAGGCTCTGCGCAGTACTTC.

Here the CDR3 reads CASRGGPVPQETQYF. DNA for the CDR3: TGTGCCAGTAGGGGTGGGCCGGTACCTCAAGAGACCCAGTACTTC. The chain joins TRBV19 to TRBJ2-5; no reliable D call. The CDR3 is 15 residues long. V dropped 6 bases and J dropped 2 bases, with 16 bases sitting between them. In germline, CDR1 is LNHDA, CDR2 SQIVND (reference sequence).

The chain is built from TRBV4-2 and TRBJ2-5, with 7 bases aligning to TRBD2. This CDR3 is 16 amino acids long. From germline, CDR1 is LGHNA and CDR2 YNFKEQ. V was clipped by 4 bases and J by 0 bases; unmatched bases: 8. CDR3: CASSRGGGLYQETQYF. The CDR3, as DNA: TGTGCCAGCAGCCGCGGCGGGGGTCTGTACCAAGAGACCCAGTACTTC.

The rearrangement joins TRBV5-1 to TRBJ1-1; 7 bases agree with TRBD1. V lost 1 base, J lost 7 bases, and 10 bases stayed unmatched. CDR3 length: 15 amino acids. The germline CDR1 and CDR2 sequences are SGHRS and YFSETQ. In DNA form, the CDR3 reads TGCGCCAGCAGCTTGCTTGGAGGGGGCGCTTATGAAGCTTTCTTT. This gives the protein CASSLLGGGAYEAFF.

The V gene is TRBV11-2, the J gene TRBJ1-2, with 9 positions matching TRBD1. V lost 0 bases to trimming and J lost 3 bases; unmatched junction nucleotides: 8. CDR1 is SGHAT and CDR2 is FQNNGV in the germline V gene. This CDR3 has 17 amino acids. Here the CDR3 DNA reads TGTGCCAGCAGCTTAGAATCCGGGACAGGGTCATACTATGGCTACACCTTC. Amino acids: CASSLESGTGSYYGYTF. Full variable domain (remainder filled in from reference TRBV11-2 and TRBJ1-2): EAGVAQSPRYKIIEKRQSVAFWCNPISGHATLYWYQQILGQGPKLLIQFQNNGVVDDSQLPKDRFSAERLKGVDSTLKIQPAKLEDSAVYLCASSLESGTGSYYGYTFGSGTRLTVV.

The gene calls are TRBV20-1 and TRBJ2-3; 11 bases fit TRBD2. V dropped 5 bases and J dropped 6; count of bases not matched to a gene: 4. Germline loops: CDR1 DFQATT, CDR2 SNEGSKA (reference sequence). There are 13 residues in the CDR3. This chain's CDR3 is CSASLAGGDTQYF. The DNA for the CDR3 is TGCAGTGCTTCTCTAGCGGGAGGCGATACGCAGTATTTT.

The table lists this clonotype with a few counts. A junction boundary mismatches the germline segment, possibly from a read error. The J gene is TRBJ2-1, the V gene TRBV28, with D uncertain. Germline V CDR1 and CDR2: MDHEN, SYDVKM. This CDR3 comprises 13 residues. CDR3 nucleotide sequence: TGTGCCAGCACTTTAGGCGGCTACAATGAGCAGTTCTTC. Residues: CASTLGGYNEQFF.

The chain carries TRBV4-3 and TRBJ2-4, with 10 bases aligning to TRBD2. Germline CDR1 and CDR2: LGHNA and YSLEER. CDR3 length equals 16 residues. V lost 0 bases to trimming and J lost 10 bases; unmatched junction nucleotides: 9. The CDR3 sequence: CASSQDRLAGGGIQYF. CDR3 sequence (DNA): TGCGCCAGCAGCCAAGATAGACTAGCGGGCGGTGGGATTCAGTACTTC.

The chain recombines TRBV27 with TRBJ2-1; D is possibly TRBD1 (6 bases). Trimming took off 7 bases at V and 3 bases at J, with 16 bases between the two ends. Germline V gives CDR1 MNHEY, CDR2 SMNVEV (reference sequence). The CDR3 extends over 15 amino acids. The CDR3 is CASKGPGGFYNEQFF. CDR3 in DNA: TGTGCCAGCAAAGGTCCTGGGGGCTTCTACAATGAGCAGTTCTTC.

This clonotype was counted a few times. This rearrangement joins TRBV7-2 to TRBJ2-1, with TRBD1 matching over 8 bases. This CDR3 region has 15 residues. Germline V gives CDR1 SGHTA, CDR2 FQGNSA. Losses at the gene ends were 1 base for V and 5 bases for J; bases not matched to a gene: 4. The CDR3 loop is CASSLGGQGHNEQFF. The CDR3 nucleotides are TGTGCCAGCAGCTTAGGTGGACAGGGCCACAATGAGCAGTTCTTC.